The rows below give T cell receptor beta chains drawn from one sample of a study of cytomegalovirus exposure and HLA in healthy donors. The assay was immunoSEQ multiplex PCR, and TCRdb's table has in-frame clones only and misses some. The repertoire holds about 150,000 clones, with roughly 90% as singletons. Input material: PBMCs. The source of these receptors is a woman aged 40 to 50 in good health and CMV-seronegative. Both conserved end residues are part of each CDR3. The D gene is left open where the match is weak. Only some rows state a clone size, as once, few, many or a class for expanded clones.

clone_size: once
v_call: TRBV10-3
d_call: TRBD2
j_call: TRBJ2-2
cdr3_nt: TGTGCCATCAGTGCGGGGGGGAGCACCGGGGAGCTGTTTTTT
cdr3_aa: CAISAGGSTGELFF

clone_size: -
v_call: TRBV5-5
d_call: -
j_call: TRBJ2-5
cdr3_nt: TGTGCCAGCAGCCGCGCAGGATCGGGGGAGACCCAGTACTTC
cdr3_aa: CASSRAGSGETQYF

clone_size: -
v_call: TRBV7-6
d_call: -
j_call: TRBJ2-3
cdr3_nt: TGTGCCAGCAGCTTACCCCGTATGCGGGACCTGCGGAATACGCAGTATTTT
cdr3_aa: CASSLPRMRDLRNTQYF

clone_size: -
v_call: TRBV7-2
d_call: TRBD2
j_call: TRBJ2-3
cdr3_nt: TGTGCCAGCAGCTTAGTCGGGGGGGTCACAGATACGCAGTATTTT
cdr3_aa: CASSLVGGVTDTQYF

clone_size: -
v_call: TRBV5-1
d_call: -
j_call: TRBJ2-1
cdr3_nt: TGCGCCAGCAGCCACGGAGGAAGTACCTACAATGAGCAGTTCTTC
cdr3_aa: CASSHGGSTYNEQFF

clone_size: -
v_call: TRBV5-5
d_call: TRBD2
j_call: TRBJ2-1
cdr3_nt: TGTGCCAGCTCGGGACTACGCAATGAGCAGTTCTTC
cdr3_aa: CASSGLRNEQFF

clone_size: few
v_call: TRBV19
d_call: -
j_call: TRBJ1-2
cdr3_nt: TGTGCCAGTAGTATCAGGAATTTTTGGGGAGGAGACTACACCTTC
cdr3_aa: CASSIRNFWGGDYTF

clone_size: -
v_call: TRBV29-1
d_call: -
j_call: TRBJ2-5
cdr3_nt: TGCAGCGTTGGCGGGGGCCAAGGCCAAGAGACCCAGTACTTC
cdr3_aa: CSVGGGQGQETQYF

clone_size: -
v_call: TRBV5-4
d_call: TRBD2
j_call: TRBJ2-7
cdr3_nt: TGTGCCAGCAGGCGGCGGGAGGTCACGGAGCAGTACTTC
cdr3_aa: CASRRREVTEQYF

clone_size: few
v_call: TRBV25-1
d_call: -
j_call: TRBJ2-7
cdr3_nt: TGTGCCAGCAGTGAAGTGGGCAGGGTGGACGAGCAGTACTTC
cdr3_aa: CASSEVGRVDEQYF

clone_size: few
v_call: TRBV11-2
d_call: -
j_call: TRBJ2-1
cdr3_nt: TGTGCCAGCAGCTTGGGGAGTATTACATTGAATGAGCAGTTCTTC
cdr3_aa: CASSLGSITLNEQFF

clone_size: -
v_call: TRBV11-2
d_call: -
j_call: TRBJ1-1
cdr3_nt: TGTGCCAGCAGCTTAGTCGAGGGCACTGAAGCTTTCTTT
cdr3_aa: CASSLVEGTEAFF

clone_size: -
v_call: TRBV7-6
d_call: TRBD2
j_call: TRBJ2-1
cdr3_nt: TGTGCCAGCAGCCCCAGGACTAGCGGCTTCAATGAGCAGTTCTTC
cdr3_aa: CASSPRTSGFNEQFF

clone_size: -
v_call: TRBV5-8
d_call: TRBD1
j_call: TRBJ2-3
cdr3_nt: TGTGCCAGCAGCGCTGGACAGGGCACAGATACGCAGTATTTT
cdr3_aa: CASSAGQGTDTQYF

clone_size: -
v_call: TRBV13
d_call: -
j_call: TRBJ2-7
cdr3_nt: TGTGCCAGCAGCTTGTGGGGCGGCGAGCAGTACTTC
cdr3_aa: CASSLWGGEQYF

clone_size: once
v_call: TRBV7-6
d_call: -
j_call: TRBJ1-4
cdr3_nt: TGTGCCAGCAGCCTGGGAGGGGTCACTAATGAAAAACTGTTTTTT
cdr3_aa: CASSLGGVTNEKLFF